This record covers a single T cell receptor beta chain. PCR primers comprised 60 Vbeta and 13 Jbeta primers. Clones were read by immunoSEQ multiplex PCR, and TCRdb kept only the in-frame ones, dropping some. The sample has about 140,000 clones; around 81% are singletons. This entry is derived from a study of cytomegalovirus exposure and HLA in healthy donors. Germline V gene lookup returns CDR1 MNHEY and CDR2 SMNVEV (reference sequence). Between the trimmed V and J ends, which lost 6 bases and 4 bases, there was a span of 10 bases. The CDR3 has 12 residues. V gene TRBV27 combines with J gene TRBJ2-7, with D perhaps matching TRBD1 (6 bases). The specimen was PBMCs. The sequence came from a man in his fifties in good health and CMV-seronegative. The CDR3 bases are TGTGCCAGCAGCAAGGACAGTTACGAGCAGTACTTC. Encoded protein: CASSKDSYEQYF.